This T cell receptor beta chain was captured by sequencing in a study of blood T cell repertoires in COVID-19. Study-level information: Samples taken during acute and convalescent COVID-19 were collected in the United States, Italy and Spain.

Profiled with immunoSEQ multiplex PCR; TCRdb holds only in-frame clones, not every one. The table includes tens of thousands of clones, roughly 80% detected once. The length of the CDR3 is 13 residues. Trimming cost V 8 bases and J 6 bases; bases outside gene matches: 9. Germline lookup yields CDR1 MNHEY and CDR2 SVGAGI. The sample holds one count of this clone. The receptor was derived from a woman between 40 and 55 years old with acute COVID-19. The sample comprised PBMCs or T cells enriched from blood (not recorded which). This chain joins TRBV6-5 and TRBJ1-2; 7 nucleotides line up with TRBD1. The CDR3 DNA reads as TGTGCCAGCGGCCAGGGGGATGCGCATGGCTACACCTTC. It yields the protein CASGQGDAHGYTF.